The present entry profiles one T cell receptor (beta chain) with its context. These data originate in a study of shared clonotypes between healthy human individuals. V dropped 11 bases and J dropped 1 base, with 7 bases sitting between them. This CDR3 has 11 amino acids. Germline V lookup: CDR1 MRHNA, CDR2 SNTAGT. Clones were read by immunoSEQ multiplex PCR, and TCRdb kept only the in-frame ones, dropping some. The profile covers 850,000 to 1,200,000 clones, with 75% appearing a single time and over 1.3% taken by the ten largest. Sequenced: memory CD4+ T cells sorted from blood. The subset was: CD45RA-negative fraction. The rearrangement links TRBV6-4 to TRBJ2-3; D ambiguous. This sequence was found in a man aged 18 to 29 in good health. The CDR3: CAGIGTDTQYF. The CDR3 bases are TGTGCCGGGATCGGCACAGATACGCAGTATTTT.